The rows below give T cell receptor beta chains drawn from one sample of a study of blood T cell repertoires in COVID-19. Using immunoSEQ multiplex PCR, the repertoire was profiled, and TCRdb retains in-frame clones only, with some absent. The sample lists about 190,000 clones; roughly 89% were seen once. The sample taken for sequencing was peripheral blood. These receptors originate from a man aged 45 to 65 with acute or convalescent COVID-19. Both conserved end residues are part of each CDR3. A D gene is named only where the DNA matches it firmly. Size is omitted from some rows. Given values are once, few, many or a class for expanded clones.

DNA	CDR3	size	J	D	length	V
TGCAGCGTTGGACAGGGGGATGAAAAACTGTTTTTT	CSVGQGDEKLFF	.	TRBJ1-4	TRBD1	12	TRBV29-1
TGTGCCAGCAGTCTTAGTGGTGCTTCCCTCAATCAGCCCCAGCATTTT	CASSLSGASLNQPQHF	.	TRBJ1-5	.	16	TRBV7-9
TGTGCCAGCAGCCTGCGGGAGGGCCGTCGACATGGTTCACCCCTCCACTTT	CASSLREGRRHGSPLHF	.	TRBJ1-6	.	17	TRBV7-8
TGTGCCAGCAGCCCCCAAGGGGGCAATGAGCAGTTCTTC	CASSPQGGNEQFF	.	TRBJ2-1	.	13	TRBV9
TGTGCCAGCAGTTTGGGACTAGCGGCAGATACGCAGTATTTT	CASSLGLAADTQYF	.	TRBJ2-3	TRBD2	14	TRBV6-5
TGTGCCAGCTCACCCCCGAGCAGGGGATACTCACCCCTCCACTTT	CASSPPSRGYSPLHF	.	TRBJ1-6	.	15	TRBV18
TGTGCCAGCAGTGAAGCCAAGAGGGTTTATAGCAATCAGCCCCAGCATTTT	CASSEAKRVYSNQPQHF	.	TRBJ1-5	.	17	TRBV6-1
TGTGCCAGTAGTGTAACGCACACCGGGACAGGGGTGCAAAAACTGTTTTTT	CASSVTHTGTGVQKLFF	.	TRBJ1-4	TRBD1	17	TRBV19
TGTGCCAGCAGCATAACAGGGGGCGGTCAGCCCCAGCATTTT	CASSITGGGQPQHF	once	TRBJ1-5	TRBD1	14	TRBV5-4
TGTGCCAGCAGCTGGGGCCCGGGGGGAGGAGAAGAGACCCAGTACTTC	CASSWGPGGGEETQYF	.	TRBJ2-5	TRBD2	16	TRBV7-6
TGCGCCAGCAGCTGGCGGTCGAATAGCAATCAGCCCCAGCATTTT	CASSWRSNSNQPQHF	.	TRBJ1-5	.	15	TRBV4-1
TGTGCCAGCTCACTCGGAGGGGAGAACACTGAAGCTTTCTTT	CASSLGGENTEAFF	.	TRBJ1-1	.	14	TRBV18
TGTGCCAGCAGCGACGGACAGGGCTATGGCTACACCTTC	CASSDGQGYGYTF	.	TRBJ1-2	TRBD1	13	TRBV6-5
TGTGCCAGCAGCACACGACAGGGGGGCATCACTGAAGCTTTCTTT	CASSTRQGGITEAFF	.	TRBJ1-1	TRBD1	15	TRBV11-2
TGTGCCAGCAGCCAAGACCTAGGGTATACAGGGAGCTCTGGAAACACCATATATTTT	CASSQDLGYTGSSGNTIYF	.	TRBJ1-3	.	19	TRBV14
TGTGCCAGTAGTATAGGAGGGGGTGGCAATCAGCCCCAGCATTTT	CASSIGGGGNQPQHF	few	TRBJ1-5	.	15	TRBV19
TGTGCCAGCAGCTTGGTACAGGGCCGGGGCTACACCTTC	CASSLVQGRGYTF	.	TRBJ1-2	.	13	TRBV5-5
TGTGCCAACACACGGCCCCCCAGGACTGAAGCTTTCTTT	CANTRPPRTEAFF	.	TRBJ1-1	.	13	TRBV12-3/TRBV12-4
TGTGCCAGCAGCTTGGGGGGGACAGGGAAGGGAAACACCATATATTTT	CASSLGGTGKGNTIYF	.	TRBJ1-3	TRBD1	16	TRBV7-8
TGTGCCAGCAGTTCCTCGGCGGGGGGCGGGGAAGCTTTCTTT	CASSSSAGGGEAFF	.	TRBJ1-1	.	14	TRBV27
TGTGCCAGCAGCTCCGATCAGCCCCAGCATTTT	CASSSDQPQHF	.	TRBJ1-5	.	11	TRBV6-5
TGTGCCAGCAGCCGGAGGGCCCCCAGGGCTGAAAAACTGTTTTTT	CASSRRAPRAEKLFF	.	TRBJ1-4	.	15	TRBV7-2
TGTGCCAGCAGCCCGGAGACAGGGACTAGCAATCAGCCCCAGCATTTT	CASSPETGTSNQPQHF	once	TRBJ1-5	TRBD1	16	TRBV4-2
TGTGCCAGCAGCAAACAGACTTCGGTTCCAACTAATGAAAAACTGTTTTTT	CASSKQTSVPTNEKLFF	.	TRBJ1-4	.	17	TRBV21-1
TGTGCCAGCAGCCCGACAGTCAGCAATCAGCCCCAGCATTTT	CASSPTVSNQPQHF	.	TRBJ1-5	.	14	TRBV7-9
TGTGCCAGCAGTTTAGCGTGGCAGCCCCAGCATTTT	CASSLAWQPQHF	.	TRBJ1-5	.	12	TRBV28